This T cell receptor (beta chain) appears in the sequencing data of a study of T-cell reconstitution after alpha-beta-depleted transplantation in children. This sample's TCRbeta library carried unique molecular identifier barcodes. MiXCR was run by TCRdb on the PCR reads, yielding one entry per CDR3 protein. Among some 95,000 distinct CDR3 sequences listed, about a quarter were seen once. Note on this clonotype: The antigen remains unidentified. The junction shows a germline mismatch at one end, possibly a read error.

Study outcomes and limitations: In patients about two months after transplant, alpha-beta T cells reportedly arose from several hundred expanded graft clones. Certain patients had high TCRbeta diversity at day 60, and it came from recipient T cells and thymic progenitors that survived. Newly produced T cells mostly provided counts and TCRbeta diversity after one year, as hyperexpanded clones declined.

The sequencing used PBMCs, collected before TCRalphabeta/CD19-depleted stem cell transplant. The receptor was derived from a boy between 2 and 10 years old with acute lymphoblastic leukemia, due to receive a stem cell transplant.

CDR3 sequence: CSVGDRANSGYTF. The CDR3, as DNA: TGCAGCGTCGGTGACAGGGCAAACTCTGGCTACACCTTC. V gene TRBV29-1 combines with J gene TRBJ1-2, with TRBD1 matching 7 bases. Germline CDR1 reads SQVTM; CDR2 reads ANQGSEA. CDR3 size: 13 residues.